This is a list of T cell receptor beta chains from one sample in a study of blood T cell repertoires in COVID-19. Data came from immunoSEQ multiplex PCR; TCRdb stores just in-frame clones and leaves some out. The data hold some 250,000 clones, with about 79% observed a single time. Material: peripheral blood. These receptors all stem from an elderly woman with acute or convalescent COVID-19. The CDR3 runs from the conserved cysteine through the conserved F or W. The order of the fields is D gene, J gene, clone size, V gene, CDR3 DNA, CDR3 protein. The D gene is left open where the match is weak. Part of the rows lack a size; the others show once, few, many or a class for expanded clones.

D: .; J: TRBJ2-4; size: .; V: TRBV2; DNA: TGTGCCAGCAGGCCTGCCTATTCCCAAGCCAAAAACATTCAGTACTTC; CDR3: CASRPAYSQAKNIQYF
D: .; J: TRBJ2-4; size: .; V: TRBV19; DNA: TGTGCCAGTAGTTCCACGATTGCCAGCGTAAACATTCAGTACTTC; CDR3: CASSSTIASVNIQYF
D: TRBD1; J: TRBJ1-4; size: .; V: TRBV19; DNA: TGTGCCAGTAGTATCCGGACAGGTCTGGAGTATAATGAAAAACTGTTTTTT; CDR3: CASSIRTGLEYNEKLFF
D: TRBD1; J: TRBJ1-1; size: once; V: TRBV6-5; DNA: TGTGCCAGCAGTTCGCACAGGGGTGTCGGGAACACTGAAGCTTTCTTT; CDR3: CASSSHRGVGNTEAFF
D: TRBD1; J: TRBJ1-2; size: .; V: TRBV19; DNA: TGTGCCAGTAGTCCGGGACAGTACGGCTACACCTTC; CDR3: CASSPGQYGYTF
D: .; J: TRBJ1-5; size: .; V: TRBV20-1; DNA: TGCAGTGCTAGTGGGGAGGGAGGCAATCAGCCCCAGCATTTT; CDR3: CSASGEGGNQPQHF
D: .; J: TRBJ2-5; size: .; V: TRBV5-1; DNA: TGCGCCAGCAGGCAGGGAATCCAAGAGACCCAGTACTTC; CDR3: CASRQGIQETQYF
D: .; J: TRBJ2-2; size: .; V: TRBV5-1; DNA: TGCGCCAGCAGCTTGGGAAATGCAGGGGATAACACCGGGGAGCTGTTTTTT; CDR3: CASSLGNAGDNTGELFF
D: .; J: TRBJ1-2; size: .; V: TRBV12-5; DNA: TGTGCTAGTGGCCGAAGTGCGGGTATCTATGGCTACACCTTC; CDR3: CASGRSAGIYGYTF
D: TRBD1; J: TRBJ2-7; size: .; V: TRBV18; DNA: TGTGCCAGCTCACCCAGAGGGGGCAAGGCCTACGAGCAGTACTTC; CDR3: CASSPRGGKAYEQYF
D: TRBD2; J: TRBJ2-7; size: .; V: TRBV18; DNA: TGTGCCAGCTCCCCGTTGCCTAGCGGGGAATACGAGCAGTACTTC; CDR3: CASSPLPSGEYEQYF
D: .; J: TRBJ2-3; size: .; V: TRBV5-1; DNA: TGCGCCAGCAGCCCCGGACTGGGGGGAACAGATACGCAGTATTTT; CDR3: CASSPGLGGTDTQYF
D: TRBD1; J: TRBJ1-5; size: .; V: TRBV5-6; DNA: TGTGCCAGCAGCTGGGCAGGGGGAAGCAATCAGCCCCAGCATTTT; CDR3: CASSWAGGSNQPQHF
D: TRBD1; J: TRBJ1-5; size: .; V: TRBV2; DNA: TGTGCCAGCAGAAGTACAGGGGGCGTCAATCAGCCCCAGCATTTT; CDR3: CASRSTGGVNQPQHF
D: TRBD2; J: TRBJ2-5; size: few; V: TRBV5-4; DNA: TGTGCCAGCAGCACCATCAGCCGGGGGGGGAAGACCCAGTACTTC; CDR3: CASSTISRGGKTQYF
D: .; J: TRBJ1-2; size: .; V: TRBV18; DNA: TGTGCCAGCTCACCGGGTCCCAGCGACGGCTACACCTTC; CDR3: CASSPGPSDGYTF
D: .; J: TRBJ1-6; size: .; V: TRBV11-1; DNA: TGTGCCAGCAGCGAGTACAGGGATTCACCCCTCCACTTT; CDR3: CASSEYRDSPLHF
D: TRBD1; J: TRBJ1-1; size: .; V: TRBV28; DNA: TGTGCCAGCAGTTCAAACAGGGGTTACAAGGCTTTCTTT; CDR3: CASSSNRGYKAFF
D: TRBD1; J: TRBJ1-1; size: .; V: TRBV3-1/TRBV3-2; DNA: TGTGCCAGCACCAGAGATGGGACAGGACTATTCATGAACACTGAAGCTTTCTTT; CDR3: CASTRDGTGLFMNTEAFF
D: .; J: TRBJ1-1; size: .; V: TRBV18; DNA: TGTGCCAGCTCATCACGAGTAGAAAACACTGAAGCTTTCTTT; CDR3: CASSSRVENTEAFF
D: .; J: TRBJ1-5; size: once; V: TRBV30; DNA: TGTGCCTGGAGGGAAGCAGGGTTTAATCAGCCCCAGCATTTT; CDR3: CAWREAGFNQPQHF
D: .; J: TRBJ1-1; size: .; V: TRBV28; DNA: TGTGCCAGCAGCACCCCGGGGGGGGTTACTGAAGCTTTCTTT; CDR3: CASSTPGGVTEAFF
D: TRBD1; J: TRBJ1-4; size: .; V: TRBV4-1; DNA: TGCGCCAGCAGCCAAGATCCAGCGCCAGGGGGGAGTGAAAAACTGTTTTTT; CDR3: CASSQDPAPGGSEKLFF
D: .; J: TRBJ2-1; size: .; V: TRBV5-4; DNA: TGTGCCAGCAGCCTGGACAGCAGCTCCTACAATGAGCAGTTCTTC; CDR3: CASSLDSSSYNEQFF
D: .; J: TRBJ2-2; size: .; V: TRBV2; DNA: TGTGCCAGCAGTCTACAGGGTCACACCGGGGAGCTGTTTTTT; CDR3: CASSLQGHTGELFF
D: .; J: TRBJ1-3; size: .; V: TRBV5-1; DNA: TGCGCCAGCAGCTTGGAAGCACCATCGATCGGAGCTGGAAACACCATATATTTT; CDR3: CASSLEAPSIGAGNTIYF